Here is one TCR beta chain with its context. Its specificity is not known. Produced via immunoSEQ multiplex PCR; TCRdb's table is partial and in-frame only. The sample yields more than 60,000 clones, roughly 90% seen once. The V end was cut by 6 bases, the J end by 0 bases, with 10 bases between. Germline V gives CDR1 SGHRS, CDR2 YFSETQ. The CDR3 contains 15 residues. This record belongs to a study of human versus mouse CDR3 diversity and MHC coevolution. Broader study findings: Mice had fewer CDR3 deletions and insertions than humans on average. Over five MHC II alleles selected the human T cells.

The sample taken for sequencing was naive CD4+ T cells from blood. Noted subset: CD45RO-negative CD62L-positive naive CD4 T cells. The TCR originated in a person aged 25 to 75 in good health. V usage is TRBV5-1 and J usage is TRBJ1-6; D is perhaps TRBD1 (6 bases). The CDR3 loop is CASKETGSYNSPLHF. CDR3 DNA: TGCGCCAGCAAGGAGACAGGCTCCTATAATTCACCCCTCCACTTT.